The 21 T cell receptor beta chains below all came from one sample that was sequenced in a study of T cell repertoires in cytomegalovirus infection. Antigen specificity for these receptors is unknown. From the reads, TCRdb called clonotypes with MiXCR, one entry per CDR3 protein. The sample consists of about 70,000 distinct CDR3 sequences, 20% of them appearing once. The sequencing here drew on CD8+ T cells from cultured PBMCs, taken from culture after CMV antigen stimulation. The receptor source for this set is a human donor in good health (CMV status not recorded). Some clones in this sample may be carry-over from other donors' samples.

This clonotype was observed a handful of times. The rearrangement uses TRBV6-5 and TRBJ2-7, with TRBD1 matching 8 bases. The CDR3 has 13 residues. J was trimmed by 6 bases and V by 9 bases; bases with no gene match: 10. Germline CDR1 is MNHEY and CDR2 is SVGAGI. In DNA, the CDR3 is TGTGCCAGTAAATTGACAGGGGATGGCGAGCAGTACTTC. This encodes CASKLTGDGEQYF.

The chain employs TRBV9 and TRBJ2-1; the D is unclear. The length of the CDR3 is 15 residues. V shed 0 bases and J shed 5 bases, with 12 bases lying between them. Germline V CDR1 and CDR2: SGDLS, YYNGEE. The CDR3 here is CASSVEGWKDNEQFF. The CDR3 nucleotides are TGTGCCAGCAGCGTAGAGGGATGGAAGGACAATGAGCAGTTCTTC.

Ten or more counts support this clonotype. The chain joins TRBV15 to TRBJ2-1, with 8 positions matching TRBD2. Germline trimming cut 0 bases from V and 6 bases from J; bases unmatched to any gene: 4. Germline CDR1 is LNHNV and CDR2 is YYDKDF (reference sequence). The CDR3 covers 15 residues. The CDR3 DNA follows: TGTGCCACCAGCAGAGATCGGGGGGGTAGCAATGAGCAGTTCTTC. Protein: CATSRDRGGSNEQFF.

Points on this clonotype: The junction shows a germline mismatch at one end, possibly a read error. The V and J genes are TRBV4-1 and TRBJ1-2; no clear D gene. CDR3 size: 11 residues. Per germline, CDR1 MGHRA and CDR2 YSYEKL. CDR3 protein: CASSQGDPLVF. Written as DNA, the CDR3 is TGCGCCAGCAGCCAAGGAGACCCCTTAGTCTTC.

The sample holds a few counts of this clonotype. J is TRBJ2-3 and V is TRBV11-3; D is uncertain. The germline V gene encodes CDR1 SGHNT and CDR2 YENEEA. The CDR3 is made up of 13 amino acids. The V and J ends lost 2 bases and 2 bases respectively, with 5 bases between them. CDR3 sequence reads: CASSLSYTDTQYF. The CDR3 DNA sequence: TGTGCCAGCAGCTTATCTTACACAGATACGCAGTATTTT.

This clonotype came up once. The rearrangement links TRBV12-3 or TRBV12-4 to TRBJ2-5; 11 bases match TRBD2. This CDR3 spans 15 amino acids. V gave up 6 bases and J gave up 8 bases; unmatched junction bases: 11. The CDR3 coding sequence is TGTGCCAGCAGCCTCGAGCTAGCGGGGGGAGATACCCAGTACTTC. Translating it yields CASSLELAGGDTQYF.

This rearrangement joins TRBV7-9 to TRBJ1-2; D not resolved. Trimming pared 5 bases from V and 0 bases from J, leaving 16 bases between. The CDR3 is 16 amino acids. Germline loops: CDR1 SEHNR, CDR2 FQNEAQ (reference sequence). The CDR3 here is CASSPGRGNTNYGYTF. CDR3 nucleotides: TGTGCCAGCAGCCCTGGGCGGGGAAATACTAACTATGGCTACACCTTC.

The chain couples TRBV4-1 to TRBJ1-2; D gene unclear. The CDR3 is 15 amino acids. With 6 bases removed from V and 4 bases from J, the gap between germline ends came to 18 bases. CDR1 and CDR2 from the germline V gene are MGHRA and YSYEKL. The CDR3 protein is CASRDTLTAAYGYTF. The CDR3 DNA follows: TGCGCCAGCAGGGATACACTTACTGCCGCCTATGGCTACACCTTC.

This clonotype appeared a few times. In DNA form, the CDR3 reads TGTGCCAGCAGGACTACAGGGTTGAACACTGAAGCTTTCTTT. Translation gives CASRTTGLNTEAFF. This chain connects TRBV7-2 to TRBJ1-1, with D perhaps matching TRBD1 (6 bases). The CDR3 runs to 14 residues. V lost 6 bases and J lost 0, with 11 bases in between. Germline assignment: CDR1 SGHTA and CDR2 FQGNSA.

This chain's CDR3 is CASSLSGRRETQYF. CDR3 bases: TGTGCCAGCAGTTTATCTGGGAGGCGAGAGACCCAGTACTTC. The chain carries TRBV27 and TRBJ2-5; D might be TRBD2 (6 bases). The length of the CDR3 is 14 residues. CDR1 and CDR2 from the germline V gene are MNHEY and SMNVEV (reference sequence). The germline V and J ends were trimmed by 0 bases and 4 bases, with 9 bases remaining between them.

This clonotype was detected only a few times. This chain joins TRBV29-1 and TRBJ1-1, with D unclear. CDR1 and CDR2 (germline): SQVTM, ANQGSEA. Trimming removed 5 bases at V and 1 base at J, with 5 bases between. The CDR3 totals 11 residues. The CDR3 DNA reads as TGCAGCGTTATCGGGAACACTGAAGCTTTCTTT. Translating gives CSVIGNTEAFF.

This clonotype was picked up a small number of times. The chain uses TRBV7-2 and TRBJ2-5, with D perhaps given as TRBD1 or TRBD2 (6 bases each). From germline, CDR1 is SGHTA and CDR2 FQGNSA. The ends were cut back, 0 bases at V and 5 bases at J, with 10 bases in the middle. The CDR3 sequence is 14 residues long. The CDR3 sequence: CASSLARGGETQYF. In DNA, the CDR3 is TGTGCCAGCAGCTTAGCGAGAGGGGGGGAGACCCAGTACTTC.

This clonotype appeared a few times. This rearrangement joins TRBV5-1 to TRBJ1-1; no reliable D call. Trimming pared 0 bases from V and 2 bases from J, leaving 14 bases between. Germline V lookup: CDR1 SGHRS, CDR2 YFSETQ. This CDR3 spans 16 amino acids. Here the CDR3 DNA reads TGCGCCAGCAGCTTGGCCGAAAGGCCGTATAACACTGAAGCTTTCTTT. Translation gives CASSLAERPYNTEAFF.

In DNA, the CDR3 is TGTGCCAGCAGCCCCGATAGGGGGCATGACTACAATGAGCAGTTCTTC. It codes for CASSPDRGHDYNEQFF. This chain uses TRBV7-9 with TRBJ2-1; 7 bases are shared with TRBD1. V shed 5 bases and J 3 bases; nucleotides not matched to a gene: 10. CDR1 is SEHNR and CDR2 is FQNEAQ in the germline V gene (reference sequence). CDR3 length: 16 amino acids.

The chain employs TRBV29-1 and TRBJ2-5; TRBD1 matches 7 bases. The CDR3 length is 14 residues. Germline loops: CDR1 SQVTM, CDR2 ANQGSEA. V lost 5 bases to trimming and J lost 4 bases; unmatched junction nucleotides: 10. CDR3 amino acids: CSVRREGAGETQYF. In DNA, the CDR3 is TGCAGCGTTCGTCGTGAGGGGGCAGGAGAGACCCAGTACTTC. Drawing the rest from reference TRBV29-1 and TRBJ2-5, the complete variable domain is SAVISQKPSRDICQRGTSLTIQCQVDSQVTMMFWYRQQPGQSLTLIATANQGSEATYESGFVIDKFPISRPNLTFSTLTVSNMSPEDSSIYLCSVRREGAGETQYFGPGTRLLVL.

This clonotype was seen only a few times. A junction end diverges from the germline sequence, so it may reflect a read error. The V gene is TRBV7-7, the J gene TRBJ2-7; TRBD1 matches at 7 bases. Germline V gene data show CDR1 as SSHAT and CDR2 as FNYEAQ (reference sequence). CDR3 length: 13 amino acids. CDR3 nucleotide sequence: TGTGCTAGCAGCCAGCGACAGGGCTACGAGCAGTACTTC. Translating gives CASSQRQGYEQYF. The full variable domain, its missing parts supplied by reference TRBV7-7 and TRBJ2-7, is GAGVSQSPRYKVTKRGQDVTLRCDPISSHATLYWYQQALGQGPEFLTYFNYEAQPDKSGLPSDRFSAERPEGSISTLTIQRTEQRDSAMYRCASSQRQGYEQYFGPGTRLTVT.

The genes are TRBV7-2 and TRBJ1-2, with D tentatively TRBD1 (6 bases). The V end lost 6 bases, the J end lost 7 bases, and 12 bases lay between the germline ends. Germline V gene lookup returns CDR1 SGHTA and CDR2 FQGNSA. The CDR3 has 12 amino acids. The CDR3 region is CASSYGDTGYTF. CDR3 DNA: TGTGCCAGCAGTTACGGGGACACTGGCTACACCTTC. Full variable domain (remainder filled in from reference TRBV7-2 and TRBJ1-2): GAGVSQSPSNKVTEKGKDVELRCDPISGHTALYWYRQSLGQGLEFLIYFQGNSAPDKSGLPSDRFSAERTGGSVSTLTIQRTQQEDSAVYLCASSYGDTGYTFGSGTRLTVV.

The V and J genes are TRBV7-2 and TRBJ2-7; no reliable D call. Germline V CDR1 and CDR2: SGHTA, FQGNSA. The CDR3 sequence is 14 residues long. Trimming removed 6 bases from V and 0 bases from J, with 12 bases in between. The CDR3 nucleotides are TGTGCCAGCAGAGACGATGGGTCCTCCTACGAGCAGTACTTC. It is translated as CASRDDGSSYEQYF.

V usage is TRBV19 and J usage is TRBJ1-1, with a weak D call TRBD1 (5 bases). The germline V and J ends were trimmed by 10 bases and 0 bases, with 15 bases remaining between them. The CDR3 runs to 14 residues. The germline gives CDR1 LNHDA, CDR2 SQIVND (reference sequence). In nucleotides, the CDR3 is TGTGCCACCGTTAACAGGCTAATGAACACTGAAGCTTTCTTT. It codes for CATVNRLMNTEAFF.

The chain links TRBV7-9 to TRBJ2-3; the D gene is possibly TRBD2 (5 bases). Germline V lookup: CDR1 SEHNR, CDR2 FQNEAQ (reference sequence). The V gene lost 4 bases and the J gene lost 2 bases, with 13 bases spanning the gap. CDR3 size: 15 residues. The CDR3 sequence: CASSSPRGATDTQYF. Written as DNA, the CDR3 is TGTGCCAGCAGCTCCCCCCGGGGAGCCACAGATACGCAGTATTTT.

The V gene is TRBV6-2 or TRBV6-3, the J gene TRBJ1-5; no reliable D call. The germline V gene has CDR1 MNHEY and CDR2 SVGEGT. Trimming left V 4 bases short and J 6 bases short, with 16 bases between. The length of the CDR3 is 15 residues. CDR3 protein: CASSSLTRSGQPQHF. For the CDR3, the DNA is TGTGCCAGCAGTTCCTTGACGCGAAGCGGTCAGCCCCAGCATTTT.